Below, 14 T cell receptor beta chains from the same sample are listed, as sequenced in a study of T cell repertoires in cytomegalovirus infection. MiXCR, applied by TCRdb to the reads, yields one record per CDR3 protein. Counted here are about 530,000 distinct CDR3 sequences, about a quarter occurring once; the ten biggest clones make up around 13%. Sequencing input: PBMCs. The receptors come from a human donor in good health (CMV status not recorded). Some clones in this sample may be carry-over from other donors' samples.

This chain joins TRBV15 and TRBJ2-7, with 14 bases lining up with TRBD2. V trimming: 4 bases; J trimming: 7 bases; junction bases outside the gene matches: 3. Germline loops: CDR1 LNHNV, CDR2 YYDKDF (reference sequence). There are 14 residues in the CDR3. CDR3 DNA sequence: TGTGCCACCAGCACGGGACTAGCGGGAGATGAGCAGTACGTC. It specifies CATSTGLAGDEQYV.

This clonotype was picked up many times. The genes are TRBV7-3 and TRBJ2-1; a possible D gene is TRBD2 (7 bases). Trimming left V 5 bases short and J 2 bases short, with 19 bases between. Germline V gene lookup returns CDR1 SGHTA and CDR2 FQGTGA. CDR3 size: 17 residues. CDR3 in amino acids: CASSPMVGGGPYNEQFF. DNA of the CDR3: TGTGCCAGCAGCCCTATGGTAGGGGGAGGGCCCTACAATGAGCAGTTCTTC.

This clonotype appeared a single time. V and J are TRBV28 and TRBJ1-1; TRBD1 matches 9 bases. The CDR3 is 17 residues long. Germline assignment: CDR1 MDHEN and CDR2 SYDVKM. The trim removed 2 bases at V and 1 base at J, leaving 8 bases unmatched. CDR3 bases: TGTGCCAGCAGTTTACCCACCCCGGGACAGGGGAACACTGAAGCTTTCTTT. It specifies CASSLPTPGQGNTEAFF.

The V gene is TRBV5-4, the J gene TRBJ2-1; D might be TRBD1 (6 bases). Trimming shortened V by 9 bases and J by 6 bases, and 16 bases separated the two germline ends. The CDR3 has 13 amino acids. In germline, CDR1 is SGHNT, CDR2 YYREEE (reference sequence). The CDR3 DNA sequence: TGTGCCATTAGCGCCCAAGGGGGCAATGAGCAGTTCTTC. Protein sequence: CAISAQGGNEQFF. Complete variable domain (other parts from reference TRBV5-4 and TRBJ2-1): ETGVTQSPTHLIKTRGQQVTLRCSSQSGHNTVSWYQQALGQGPQFIFQYYREEENGRGNFPPRFSGLQFPNYSSELNVNALELDDSALYLCAISAQGGNEQFFGPGTRLTVL.

This clonotype has just a few counts. CDR3 loop: CASSGPFRGRGVDTQYF. CDR3 DNA: TGTGCCAGCAGCGGCCCGTTTCGAGGGAGGGGGGTAGATACGCAGTATTTT. This sequence joins TRBV2 and TRBJ2-3, with D perhaps matching TRBD2 (7 bases). Germline loops: CDR1 SNHLY, CDR2 FYNNEI. This CDR3 has 17 amino acids. The ends were cut back, 6 bases at V and 5 bases at J, with 24 bases in the middle.

The chain recombines TRBV19 with TRBJ2-1; perhaps TRBD1 as D (6 bases). Trimming shortened V by 4 bases and J by 4 bases, and 11 bases separated the two germline ends. CDR1 LNHDA and CDR2 SQIVND come from the germline V gene (reference sequence). This CDR3 is built from 14 residues. The CDR3 DNA sequence: TGTGCCAGTAGTACCTGGACAGCTTACAATGAGCAGTTCTTC. It encodes CASSTWTAYNEQFF.

This chain connects TRBV6-5 to TRBJ1-6; no clear D. Germline CDR1 reads MNHEY; CDR2 reads SVGAGI. The CDR3 is made up of 18 amino acids. Trimming removed 0 bases at V and 0 bases at J, with 12 bases between. This CDR3 reads CASSYSVERSSYNSPLHF. The CDR3 DNA is TGTGCCAGCAGTTACTCGGTGGAACGGAGCTCCTATAATTCACCCCTCCACTTT.

This clonotype was counted ten times or more. The CDR3 loop reads CASSLGLGQMNTEAFF. The CDR3 DNA sequence: TGTGCCAGCAGCTTAGGCCTGGGACAGATGAACACTGAAGCTTTCTTT. The chain couples TRBV7-2 to TRBJ1-1, with TRBD1 matching 7 bases. The ends lost 1 base at V and 0 bases at J; junction bases unmatched: 5. The CDR3 has 16 residues. Germline CDR1 SGHTA, CDR2 FQGNSA.

This clonotype has a handful of counts. The rearrangement links TRBV14 to TRBJ2-5; tentatively, D is TRBD2 (6 bases). The CDR3 runs 15 residues. Germline assignment: CDR1 SGHDN and CDR2 FVKESK. With 1 base removed from V and 6 bases from J, the gap between germline ends came to 15 bases. The CDR3: CASSQGLSREQTQYF. The CDR3 DNA sequence: TGTGCCAGCAGCCAAGGGTTGAGCCGGGAGCAGACCCAGTACTTC. The full variable domain, completed using reference TRBV14 and TRBJ2-5, is EAGVTQFPSHSVIEKGQTVTLRCDPISGHDNLYWYRRVMGKEIKFLLHFVKESKQDESGMPNNRFLAERTGGTYSTLKVQPAELEDSGVYFCASSQGLSREQTQYFGPGTRLLVL.

This clonotype has a handful of counts. This chain uses TRBV12-3 or TRBV12-4 with TRBJ2-7; tentatively, D is TRBD1 (5 bases). The CDR3 has 14 residues. Trimming took 5 bases from V and 3 from J, leaving 14 bases between them. CDR3 loop: CASSPMRTIYEQYF. DNA for the CDR3: TGTGCCAGCAGTCCGATGCGGACAATCTACGAGCAGTACTTC.

The chain combines TRBV6-2 or TRBV6-3 with TRBJ2-7, with D possibly being TRBD2 (6 bases). Germline V gene lookup returns CDR1 MNHEY and CDR2 SVGEGT. V lost 6 bases to trimming and J lost 5 bases, with 23 bases between them. The CDR3 spans 16 residues. CDR3 protein: CASSALLGDWRDEQYV. CDR3 nucleotides: TGTGCCAGCAGCGCCCTACTAGGGGACTGGCGGGACGAGCAGTACGTC.

This clonotype was picked up one time. This chain connects TRBV9 to TRBJ2-1; the match to TRBD2 covers 8 bases. V was pared by 0 bases and J by 7 bases, with 6 bases of the junction left unmatched. The CDR3 is made up of 15 amino acids. The germline V gene encodes CDR1 SGDLS and CDR2 YYNGEE. DNA for the CDR3: TGTGCCAGCAGCGTAGGGGGCGGGAGGTGGAATGAGCAGTTCTTC. It codes for CASSVGGGRWNEQFF.

This clonotype showed up just a few times. V and J are TRBV29-1 and TRBJ1-3, with D uncertain. Trimming took off 4 bases at V and 0 bases at J, with 10 bases between the two ends. The CDR3 runs 14 residues. Germline V gene data show CDR1 as SQVTM and CDR2 as ANQGSEA. The CDR3 here is CSVVADNSGNTIYF. The CDR3, as DNA: TGCAGCGTTGTCGCAGACAACTCTGGAAACACCATATATTTT.

The chain carries TRBV12-3 or TRBV12-4 and TRBJ1-3; D may be TRBD1 (5 bases). The CDR3 extends over 15 amino acids. Deletions cut 3 bases from V and 0 bases from J, with 9 bases between. The CDR3 nucleotides are TGTGCCAGCAGTTTGGGTAGGGGCTCTGGAAACACCATATATTTT. This gives the protein CASSLGRGSGNTIYF.